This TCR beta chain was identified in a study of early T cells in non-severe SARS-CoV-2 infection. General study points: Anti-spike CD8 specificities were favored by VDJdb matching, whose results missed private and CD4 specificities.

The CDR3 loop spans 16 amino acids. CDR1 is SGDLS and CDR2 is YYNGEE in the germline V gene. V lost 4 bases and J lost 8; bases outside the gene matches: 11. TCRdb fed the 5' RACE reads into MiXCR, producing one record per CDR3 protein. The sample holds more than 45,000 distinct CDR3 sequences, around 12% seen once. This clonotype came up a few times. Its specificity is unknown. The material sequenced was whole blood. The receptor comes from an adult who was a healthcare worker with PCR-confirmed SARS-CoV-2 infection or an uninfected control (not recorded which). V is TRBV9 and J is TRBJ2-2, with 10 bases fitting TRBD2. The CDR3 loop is CASSPLAGAVVGELFF. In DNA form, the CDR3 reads TGTGCCAGCAGCCCGCTAGCGGGAGCGGTTGTAGGGGAGCTGTTTTTT.